This T cell receptor (beta chain) was observed in a study of tumor and adjacent non-tumor tissue in lung cancer. TCRbeta libraries were built with three rounds of nested PCR, modified from ARM-PCR. One entry per CDR3 protein, called by TCRdb with MiXCR from the multiplex PCR reads. The table has 90,000 to 100,000 distinct CDR3 sequences, 75% to 85% seen once. The CDR3 contains 13 residues. CDR1 DFQATT and CDR2 SNEGSKA come from the germline V gene (reference sequence). The V and J ends lost 3 bases and 8 bases respectively, with 13 bases between them. This sample's RNA came from whole unsorted tissue. The normal lung tissue was taken more than 3 cm from the tumor edge.

The TCR sequence derives from a man in his 60s with small cell lung cancer. The sequencing sample was made of distant non-tumor lung tissue. The chain links TRBV20-1 to TRBJ1-4, with D maybe TRBD1 (6 bases). This CDR3 is CSARGGAGEKLFF. The CDR3 nucleotides read TGCAGTGCTAGGGGGGGCGCGGGGGAAAAACTGTTTTTT.